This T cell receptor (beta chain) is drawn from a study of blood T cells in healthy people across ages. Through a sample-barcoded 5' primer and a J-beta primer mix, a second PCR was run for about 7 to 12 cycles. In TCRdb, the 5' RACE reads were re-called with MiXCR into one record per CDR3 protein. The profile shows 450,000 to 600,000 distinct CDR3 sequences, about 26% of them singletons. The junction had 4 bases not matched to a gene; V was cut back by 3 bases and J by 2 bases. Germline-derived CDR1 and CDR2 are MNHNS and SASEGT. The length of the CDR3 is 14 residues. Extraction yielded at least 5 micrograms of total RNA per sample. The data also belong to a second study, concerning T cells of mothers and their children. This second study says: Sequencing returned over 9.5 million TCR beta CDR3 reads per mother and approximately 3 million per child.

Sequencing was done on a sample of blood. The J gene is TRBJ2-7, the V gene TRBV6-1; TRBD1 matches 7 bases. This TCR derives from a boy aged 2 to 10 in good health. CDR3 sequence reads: CASSEYRGPYEQYF. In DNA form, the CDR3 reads TGTGCCAGCAGTGAGTACAGGGGACCCTACGAGCAGTACTTC.